The rows below give T cell receptor beta chains drawn from one sample of a study of read filtering for tumor transcriptome and immune sequencing. MiXCR, applied by TCRdb to the reads, yields one record per CDR3 protein. There are over 15,000 distinct CDR3 sequences in the sample; around 20% occur only once, and about 24% lies in the top ten. Material for sequencing was a population of CD138-negative cells sorted from bone marrow. These receptors all come from a donor over 35 with multiple myeloma. Each CDR3 is given with its conserved first and last residue. The D gene is left open where the match is weak. A row's size may be missing; if present it is once, few, many or a size class.

D	V	J	size	DNA	CDR3
.	TRBV20-1	TRBJ2-4	medium-sized	TGCAGTGCTAGAGGCGGGTCAGCCAAAAACAAAAACATTCAGTACTTC	CSARGGSAKNKNIQYF
TRBD2	TRBV20-1	TRBJ2-5	.	TGCAGTGCTCAGCGGGGGCTCCAAGAGACCCAGTACTTC	CSAQRGLQETQYF
.	TRBV20-1	TRBJ2-1	medium-sized	TGCAGTGCTCCCCGGGACGGGGGAGCGGGCAGCTCCTACAATGAGCAGTTCTTC	CSAPRDGGAGSSYNEQFF
.	TRBV29-1	TRBJ2-1	few	TGCAGCGTTGACGGGTCAGGGGTTAATGAGCAGTTCTTC	CSVDGSGVNEQFF
.	TRBV29-1	TRBJ2-2	many	TGCAGCGTGACATACGCGAACACCGGGGAGCTGTTTTTT	CSVTYANTGELFF
.	TRBV14	TRBJ2-5	.	TGTGCCAGCAGCCCAACAAAGGGAGAGACCCAGTACTTC	CASSPTKGETQYF
.	TRBV6-2/TRBV6-3	TRBJ1-1	.	TGTGCCAGCAGTTCATCGGGAGAAGGGGGCACTGAAGCTTTCTTT	CASSSSGEGGTEAFF
.	TRBV29-1	TRBJ2-7	many	TGCAGCGTTGGTGGGAGGACAGCGTCCTACGAGCAGTACTTC	CSVGGRTASYEQYF
TRBD1	TRBV7-9	TRBJ2-6	medium-sized	TGTGCCAGCAGCTTAGCGGACAGGGGATCGTTTGGGGCCAACGTCCTGACTTTC	CASSLADRGSFGANVLTF
TRBD2	TRBV28	TRBJ2-3	.	TGTGCCAGCAGTTTACTGGCGGGAGGGTACACAGATACGCAGTATTTT	CASSLLAGGYTDTQYF
.	TRBV4-3	TRBJ1-2	.	TGCGCCAGCAGCCAAGATGGAATGGGGGTCTATGGCTACACCTTC	CASSQDGMGVYGYTF
.	TRBV28	TRBJ2-2	few	TGTGCCAGCAGTTTACACTCCCTTGGGGGGAGGTCCGGGGAGCTGTTTTTT	CASSLHSLGGRSGELFF
TRBD2	TRBV2	TRBJ2-7	.	TGTGCCAGCAGTGGCGGGACTAGCAATTACGAGCAGTACTTC	CASSGGTSNYEQYF
TRBD2	TRBV28	TRBJ2-7	.	TGTGCCAGCAGTTCACCCCCGGGACTAGCGGGAGGCTGGACCTACGAGCAGTACTTC	CASSSPPGLAGGWTYEQYF
.	TRBV28	TRBJ2-1	few	TGTGCCAGCAGTTCTAGACGGATAGGGCAGTTCTTC	CASSSRRIGQFF
TRBD2	TRBV29-1	TRBJ2-3	.	TGCAGCGGAAGCGGGGGAAGCACAGATACGCAGTATTTT	CSGSGGSTDTQYF
.	TRBV7-8	TRBJ2-7	many	TGTGCCAGCAGGGTTTCCAGGGTGATGGGCGAGCAGTACTTC	CASRVSRVMGEQYF
TRBD1	TRBV20-1	TRBJ2-1	many	TGCAGTGTCTGGACAGGGGGGGACAATGAGCAGTTCTTC	CSVWTGGDNEQFF
TRBD1	TRBV2	TRBJ1-5	few	TGTGCCAGCAAGGGGGGACAGAGAAATCAGCCCCAGCATTTT	CASKGGQRNQPQHF
.	TRBV29-1	TRBJ1-1	.	TGCAGCGTTGTCAAGGTTCGGGGGCCGAACACTGAAGCTTTCTTT	CSVVKVRGPNTEAFF
.	TRBV29-1	TRBJ1-1	.	TGCAGGGTTGGGACGGATAACACTGAAGCTTTCTTT	CRVGTDNTEAFF
.	TRBV24-1	TRBJ2-2	many	TGTGCCACCAGTGGCCAGGGTGAAAACACCGGGGAGCTGTTTTTT	CATSGQGENTGELFF
TRBD1	TRBV29-1	TRBJ2-1	many	TGCAGCGGCGAACAGGGGGCTATTGAGCAGTTCTTC	CSGEQGAIEQFF
.	TRBV6-2/TRBV6-3	TRBJ2-7	.	TGTGCCAGCAGTTACAGAAGCGGATGGGGCTACGAGCAGTACTTC	CASSYRSGWGYEQYF
.	TRBV10-3	TRBJ2-7	many	TGTGCCATCAGTGAGGGCGGGATATTTGGGGGCGAGCAGTACTTC	CAISEGGIFGGEQYF
.	TRBV28	TRBJ2-7	.	TGTGCCAGCAGCCTGACCTCCTACGAGCAGTACTTC	CASSLTSYEQYF
.	TRBV2	TRBJ2-7	medium-sized	TGTGCCAGCAGTACCCTAAGGCGGGTAGGTGAGCAGTACTTC	CASSTLRRVGEQYF
.	TRBV28	TRBJ2-1	many	TGTGCCAGCAGTTTCCAGGGGCCAACCTACAATGAGCAGTTCTTC	CASSFQGPTYNEQFF
.	TRBV29-1	TRBJ2-5	few	TGCAGCGTTGACATAGGGGGGGTCCAAGAGACCCAGTACTTC	CSVDIGGVQETQYF
.	TRBV7-9	TRBJ1-4	.	TGTGCCAGCAGCTTCCCGGAGCTTAATGATAAACTGTTTTTT	CASSFPELNDKLFF
TRBD2	TRBV7-9	TRBJ2-7	few	TGTGCCAGCAGCTTATCCAGCGGGAGTGAGGAGCAGTACTTC	CASSLSSGSEEQYF
TRBD1	TRBV27	TRBJ1-1	few	TGTGCCAGCAGTTTCCGGACAGGGCTCACTGAAGCTTTCTTT	CASSFRTGLTEAFF
.	TRBV5-1	TRBJ2-7	many	TGCGCCAGCAGCTTGGGCCTAGGGGGGGAGCAGTACTTC	CASSLGLGGEQYF
.	TRBV11-3	TRBJ2-7	few	TGTGCCAGCAGCTTAGATCGGTCGGGCTACGAGCAGTACTTC	CASSLDRSGYEQYF
.	TRBV20-1	TRBJ1-1	many	TGCAGTGCTGGAACAGGGCGGGCCACTGAAGCTTTCTTT	CSAGTGRATEAFF
.	TRBV6-1	TRBJ2-1	many	TGTGCCAGCAGTGCGCAACAGGGTAATGAGCAGTTCTTC	CASSAQQGNEQFF
TRBD1	TRBV7-2	TRBJ2-1	many	TGTGCCAGCAGCACAGGGACAGGCTCCCTCGCGCAGTTCTTC	CASSTGTGSLAQFF
.	TRBV7-6	TRBJ1-3	few	TGTGCCAGCAGCTTAGGTTCTGGAAACACCATATATTTT	CASSLGSGNTIYF
.	TRBV7-2	TRBJ2-3	many	TGTGCCAGCAGCCCAAGCGGAGGTAGAGATACGCAGTATTTT	CASSPSGGRDTQYF
.	TRBV28	TRBJ1-1	many	TGTGCCAGCTCCCAACGGAACACTGAAGCTTTCTTT	CASSQRNTEAFF
TRBD2	TRBV20-1	TRBJ2-1	many	TGCAGTGCTAGAAAGGACCTAGCGGGAATCCTCTATGAGCAGTTCTTC	CSARKDLAGILYEQFF
TRBD1	TRBV2	TRBJ2-7	few	TGTGCCAGCAGTTTACAGGGGGCCGCCTACGAGCAGTACTTC	CASSLQGAAYEQYF
.	TRBV29-1	TRBJ1-2	.	TGCATCGTTGTACAGGGAGCCGCCACTTTC	CIVVQGAATF
.	TRBV11-1	TRBJ1-1	many	TGTGCCAGCAGCCCTCACCGCGAGTCCGCTGAAGCTTTCTTT	CASSPHRESAEAFF
TRBD1	TRBV14	TRBJ2-2	many	TGTGCCAGCAAGAAGGGGACAGAGAACACCGGGGAGCTGTTTTTT	CASKKGTENTGELFF
.	TRBV5-6	TRBJ2-2	medium-sized	TGTGCCAGCAGCCGAACAGGATCGAACACCGGGGAGCTGTTTTTT	CASSRTGSNTGELFF
TRBD2	TRBV10-3	TRBJ2-5	many	TGTGCCATCAGACCGGGACTAGCGGGAGCAGAGACCCAGTACTTC	CAIRPGLAGAETQYF
TRBD1	TRBV29-1	TRBJ2-1	many	TGCAGCGTTGAACTGCAACAGGGGTACAATGAGCAGTTCTTC	CSVELQQGYNEQFF
.	TRBV7-8	TRBJ2-2	.	TGTGCCAGCAGCTTAGTGGCGGAGGGGAGCAGCACCGGGGAGCTGTTTTTT	CASSLVAEGSSTGELFF
.	TRBV24-1	TRBJ2-5	many	TGTGCCACCAGTGATCCTGACAGGTTCGCAGAGACCCAGTACTTC	CATSDPDRFAETQYF
.	TRBV5-1	TRBJ1-1	medium-sized	TGCGCCAGCGGCCTAGAGGGACTGACGAACACTGAAGCTTTCTTT	CASGLEGLTNTEAFF